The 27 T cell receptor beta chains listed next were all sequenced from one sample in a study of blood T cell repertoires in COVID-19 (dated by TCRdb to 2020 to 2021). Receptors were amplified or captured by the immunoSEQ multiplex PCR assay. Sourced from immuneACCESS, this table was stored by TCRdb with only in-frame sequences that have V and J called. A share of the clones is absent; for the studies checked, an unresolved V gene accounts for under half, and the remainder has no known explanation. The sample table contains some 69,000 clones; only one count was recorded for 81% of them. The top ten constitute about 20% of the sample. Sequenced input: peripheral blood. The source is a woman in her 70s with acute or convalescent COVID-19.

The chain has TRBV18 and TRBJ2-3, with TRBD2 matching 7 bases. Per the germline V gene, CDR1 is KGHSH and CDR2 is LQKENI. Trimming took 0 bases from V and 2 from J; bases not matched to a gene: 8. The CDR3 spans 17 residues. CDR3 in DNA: TGTGCCAGCTCACCACCGTCCCAGCGGGGCCTCACAGATACGCAGTATTTT. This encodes CASSPPSQRGLTDTQYF.

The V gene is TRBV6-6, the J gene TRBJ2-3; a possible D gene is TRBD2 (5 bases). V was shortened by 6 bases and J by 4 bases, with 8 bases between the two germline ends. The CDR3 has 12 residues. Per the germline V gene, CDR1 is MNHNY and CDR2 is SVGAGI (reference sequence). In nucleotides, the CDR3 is TGTGCCAGCAGGGGCGGGCCAGATACGCAGTATTTT. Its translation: CASRGGPDTQYF.

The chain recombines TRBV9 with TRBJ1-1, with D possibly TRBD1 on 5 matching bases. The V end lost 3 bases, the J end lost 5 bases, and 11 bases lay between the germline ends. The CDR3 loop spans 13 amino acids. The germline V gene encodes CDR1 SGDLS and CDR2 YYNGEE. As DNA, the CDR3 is TGTGCCAGCAGCGCCAGGGTGGGGACTGAAGCTTTCTTT. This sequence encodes CASSARVGTEAFF.

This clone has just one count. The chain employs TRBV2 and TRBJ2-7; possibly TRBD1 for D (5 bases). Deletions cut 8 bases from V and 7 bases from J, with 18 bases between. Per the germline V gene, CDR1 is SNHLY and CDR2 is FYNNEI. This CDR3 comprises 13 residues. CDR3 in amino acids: CASFKGKDREQYF. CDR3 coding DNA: TGTGCCAGCTTCAAGGGGAAAGATCGGGAGCAGTACTTC. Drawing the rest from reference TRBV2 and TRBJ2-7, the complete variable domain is EPEVTQTPSHQVTQMGQEVILRCVPISNHLYFYWYRQILGQKVEFLVSFYNNEISEKSEIFDDQFSVERPDGSNFTLKIRSTKLEDSAMYFCASFKGKDREQYFGPGTRLTVT.

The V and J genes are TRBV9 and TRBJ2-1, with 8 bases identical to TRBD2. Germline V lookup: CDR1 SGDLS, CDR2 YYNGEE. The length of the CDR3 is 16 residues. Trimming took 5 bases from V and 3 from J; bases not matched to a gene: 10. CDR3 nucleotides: TGTGCCAGCAGTCACGGGGGGGCTGCCCGCTACAATGAGCAGTTCTTC. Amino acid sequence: CASSHGGAARYNEQFF.

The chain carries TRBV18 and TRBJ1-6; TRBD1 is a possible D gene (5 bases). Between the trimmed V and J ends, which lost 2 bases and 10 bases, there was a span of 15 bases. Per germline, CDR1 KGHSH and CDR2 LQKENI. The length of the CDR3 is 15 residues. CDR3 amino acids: CASSPYSGEGSPLHF. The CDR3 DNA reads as TGTGCCAGCTCACCATACTCGGGGGAGGGATCACCCCTCCACTTT.

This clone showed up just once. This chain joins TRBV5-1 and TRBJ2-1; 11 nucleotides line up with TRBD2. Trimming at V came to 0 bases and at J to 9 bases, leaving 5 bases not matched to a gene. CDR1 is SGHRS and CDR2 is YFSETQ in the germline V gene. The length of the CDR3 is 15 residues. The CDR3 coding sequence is TGCGCCAGCAGCTTGGGATCTAGCGGGGGGTTTGAGCAGTTCTTC. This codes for CASSLGSSGGFEQFF.

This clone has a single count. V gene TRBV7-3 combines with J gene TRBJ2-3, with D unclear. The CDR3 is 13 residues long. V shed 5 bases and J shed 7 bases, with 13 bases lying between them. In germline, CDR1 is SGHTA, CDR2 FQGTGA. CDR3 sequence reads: CASSPGGLNTQYF. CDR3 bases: TGTGCCAGCAGCCCCGGTGGGCTAAATACGCAGTATTTT.

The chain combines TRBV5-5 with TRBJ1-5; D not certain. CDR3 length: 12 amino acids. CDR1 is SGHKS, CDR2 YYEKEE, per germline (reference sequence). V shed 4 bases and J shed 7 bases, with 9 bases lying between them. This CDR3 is CASSTYGQPQHF. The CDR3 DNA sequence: TGTGCCAGCAGCACGTACGGGCAGCCCCAGCATTTT.

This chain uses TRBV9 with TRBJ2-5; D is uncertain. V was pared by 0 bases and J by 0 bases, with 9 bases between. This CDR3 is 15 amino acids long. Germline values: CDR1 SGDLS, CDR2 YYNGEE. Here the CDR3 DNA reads TGTGCCAGCAGCGTAGGAACTGTGTACCAAGAGACCCAGTACTTC. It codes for CASSVGTVYQETQYF.

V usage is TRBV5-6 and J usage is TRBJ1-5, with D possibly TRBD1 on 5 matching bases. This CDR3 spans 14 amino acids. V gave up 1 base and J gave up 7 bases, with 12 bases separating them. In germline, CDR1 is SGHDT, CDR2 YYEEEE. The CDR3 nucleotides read TGTGCCAGCAGCTTGCTAGGGGAGGTCCAGCCCCAGCATTTT. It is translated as CASSLLGEVQPQHF.

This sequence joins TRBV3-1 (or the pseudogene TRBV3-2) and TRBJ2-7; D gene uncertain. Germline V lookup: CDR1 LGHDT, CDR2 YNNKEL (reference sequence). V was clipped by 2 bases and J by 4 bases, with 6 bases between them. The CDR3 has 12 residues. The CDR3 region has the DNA TGTGCCAGCAGCCAACTGTCTTACGAGCAGTACTTC. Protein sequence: CASSQLSYEQYF.

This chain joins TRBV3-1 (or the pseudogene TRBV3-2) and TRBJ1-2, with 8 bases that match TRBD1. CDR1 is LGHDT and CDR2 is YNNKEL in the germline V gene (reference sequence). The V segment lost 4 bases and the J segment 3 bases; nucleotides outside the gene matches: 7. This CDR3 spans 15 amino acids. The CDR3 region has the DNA TGTGCCAGCAGCCCCCGGGACAGGTCTTACTATGGCTACACCTTC. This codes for CASSPRDRSYYGYTF.

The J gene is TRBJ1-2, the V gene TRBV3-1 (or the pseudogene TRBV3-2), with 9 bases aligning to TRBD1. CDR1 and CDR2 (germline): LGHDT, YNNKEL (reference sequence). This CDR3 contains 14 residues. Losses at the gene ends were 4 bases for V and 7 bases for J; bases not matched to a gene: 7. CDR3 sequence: CASSPGTGILGYTF. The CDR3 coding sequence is TGTGCCAGCAGCCCGGGGACAGGGATTCTTGGCTACACCTTC.

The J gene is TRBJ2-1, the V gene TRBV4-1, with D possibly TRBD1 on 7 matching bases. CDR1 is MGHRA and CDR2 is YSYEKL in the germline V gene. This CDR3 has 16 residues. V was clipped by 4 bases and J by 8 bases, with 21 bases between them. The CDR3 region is CASSRGGTALVDEQFF. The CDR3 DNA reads TGCGCCAGCAGCCGGGGCGGGACAGCACTAGTCGATGAGCAGTTCTTC.

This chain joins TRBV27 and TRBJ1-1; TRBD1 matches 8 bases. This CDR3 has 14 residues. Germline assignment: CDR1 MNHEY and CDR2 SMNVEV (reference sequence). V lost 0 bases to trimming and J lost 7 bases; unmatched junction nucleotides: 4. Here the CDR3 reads CASSLSTGAVEAFF. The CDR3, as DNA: TGTGCCAGCAGTTTATCGACAGGGGCGGTTGAAGCTTTCTTT.

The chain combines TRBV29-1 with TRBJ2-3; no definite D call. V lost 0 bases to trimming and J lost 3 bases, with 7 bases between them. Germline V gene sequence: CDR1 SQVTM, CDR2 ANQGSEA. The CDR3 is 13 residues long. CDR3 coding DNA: TGCAGCGTTGAAGATCCCTTGACAGATACGCAGTATTTT. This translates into CSVEDPLTDTQYF.

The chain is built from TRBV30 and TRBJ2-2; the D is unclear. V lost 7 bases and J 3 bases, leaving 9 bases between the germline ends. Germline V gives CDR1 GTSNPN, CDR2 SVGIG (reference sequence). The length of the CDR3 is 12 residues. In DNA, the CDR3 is TGTGCCTTGGCCCGTTACACCGGGGAGCTGTTTTTT. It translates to CALARYTGELFF.

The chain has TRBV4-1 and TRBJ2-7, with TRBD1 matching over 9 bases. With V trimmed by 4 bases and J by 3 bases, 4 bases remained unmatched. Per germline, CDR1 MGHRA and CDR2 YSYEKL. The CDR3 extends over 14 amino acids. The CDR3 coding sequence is TGCGCCAGCAGCCCCTCGACAGGGGGCTACGAGCAGTACTTC. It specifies CASSPSTGGYEQYF.

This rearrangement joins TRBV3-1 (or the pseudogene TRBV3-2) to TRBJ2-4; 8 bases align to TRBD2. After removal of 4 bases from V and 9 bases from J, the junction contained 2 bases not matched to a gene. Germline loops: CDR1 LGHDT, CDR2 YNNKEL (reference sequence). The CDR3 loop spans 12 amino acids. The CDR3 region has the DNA TGTGCCAGCAGCCTCGGGGGGGCCATTCAGTACTTC. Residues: CASSLGGAIQYF.

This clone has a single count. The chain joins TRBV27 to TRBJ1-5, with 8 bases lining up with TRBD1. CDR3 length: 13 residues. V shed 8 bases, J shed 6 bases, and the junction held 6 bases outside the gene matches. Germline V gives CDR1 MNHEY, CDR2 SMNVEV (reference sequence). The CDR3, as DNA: TGTGCCAGCGGGGCAGGGGGCGGTCAGCCCCAGCATTTT. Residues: CASGAGGGQPQHF.

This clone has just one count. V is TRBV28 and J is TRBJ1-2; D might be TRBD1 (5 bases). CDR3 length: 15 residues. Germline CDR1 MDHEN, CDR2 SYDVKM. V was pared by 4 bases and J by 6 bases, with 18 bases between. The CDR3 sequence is CASSSSWTFMDGYTF. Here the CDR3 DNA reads TGTGCCAGCAGTTCTTCTTGGACATTCATGGATGGCTACACCTTC.

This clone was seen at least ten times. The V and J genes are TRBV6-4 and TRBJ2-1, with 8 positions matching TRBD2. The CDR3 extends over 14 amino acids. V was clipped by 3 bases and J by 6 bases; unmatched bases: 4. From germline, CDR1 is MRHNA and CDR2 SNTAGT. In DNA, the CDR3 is TGTGCCAGCAGTGAGCGGGGGGAGACCAATGAGCAGTTCTTC. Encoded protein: CASSERGETNEQFF.

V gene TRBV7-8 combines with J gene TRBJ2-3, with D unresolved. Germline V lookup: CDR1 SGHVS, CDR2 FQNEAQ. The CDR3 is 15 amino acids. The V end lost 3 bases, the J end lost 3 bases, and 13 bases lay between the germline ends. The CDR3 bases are TGTGCCAGCAGCTTCGAAGAGGTCCGGACAGATACGCAGTATTTT. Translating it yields CASSFEEVRTDTQYF.

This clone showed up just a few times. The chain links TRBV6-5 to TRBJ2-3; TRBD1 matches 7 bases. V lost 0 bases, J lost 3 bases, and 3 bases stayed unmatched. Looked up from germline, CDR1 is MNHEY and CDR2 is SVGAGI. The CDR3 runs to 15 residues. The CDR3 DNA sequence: TGTGCCAGCAGTTACTCCGGACAGGTGACAGATACGCAGTATTTT. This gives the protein CASSYSGQVTDTQYF.

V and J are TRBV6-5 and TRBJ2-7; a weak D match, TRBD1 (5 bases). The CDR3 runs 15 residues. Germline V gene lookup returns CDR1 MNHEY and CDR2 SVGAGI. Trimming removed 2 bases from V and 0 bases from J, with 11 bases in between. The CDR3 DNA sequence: TGTGCCAGCAGTTACGACAGTTTCAGCTCCTACGAGCAGTACTTC. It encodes CASSYDSFSSYEQYF.

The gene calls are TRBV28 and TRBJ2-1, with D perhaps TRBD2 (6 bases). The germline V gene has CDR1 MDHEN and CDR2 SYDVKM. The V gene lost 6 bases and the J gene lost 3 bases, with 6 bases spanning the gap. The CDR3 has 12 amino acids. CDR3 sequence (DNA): TGTGCCAGCAGGGGGGGCTACAATGAGCAGTTCTTC. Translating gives CASRGGYNEQFF.